This TCR beta chain appears in the sequencing data of a study of PD-L1 blockade in urothelial cancer. Only in-frame clones appear in the TCRdb table, and some are missing; sequencing was by immunoSEQ multiplex PCR. The sample has tens of thousands of clones; 85% to 90% are singletons. Regarding time point: pretreatment peripheral blood. The length of the CDR3 is 14 residues. Germline CDR1 SGDLS, CDR2 YYNGEE. Trimming removed 2 bases from V and 9 bases from J; junction bases left unmatched: 5. Sequences were derived from PBMCs, sampled around atezolizumab (anti-PD-L1) treatment. This sequence originates from a man aged 55 to 70 with urothelial cancer. The chain combines TRBV9 with TRBJ2-1; 10 nucleotides agree with TRBD2. CDR3 nucleotide sequence: TGTGCCAGCAGCGTGGTCTCTAGCGGGAGTGAGCAGTTCTTC. Protein product: CASSVVSSGSEQFF.